What follows is one T cell receptor beta chain and its context. Without any cell sorting, about 19-31 mg of bulk tissue yielded co-extracted RNA and DNA. The record originates from a study of tumor-infiltrating lymphocytes in primary liver carcinoma. The researchers produced TCR beta cDNA from approximately 0.45 ug total RNA with a constant-region primer. ARM-PCR, slightly modified, supplied the TCR beta libraries through three nested multiplex PCR rounds. TRBV1-TRBV30 forward and Cbeta reverse primers drove the first two roughly 10-cycle rounds. Using its own MiXCR run on the multiplex PCR reads, TCRdb lists one record per CDR3 protein. The data hold fewer than 75,000 distinct CDR3 sequences, with about two thirds observed a single time. In germline, CDR1 is SGHAT, CDR2 FQDESV (reference sequence). The V gene end was trimmed by 3 bases and the J gene end by 7 bases; junction bases not matched to a gene: 11. The CDR3 consists of 17 residues.

Source material: liver tumor tissue from sampling region 4. The subset denotes: tumor region T4, right-lateral pole. This chain uses TRBV11-1 with TRBJ2-4; 11 bases match TRBD2. The source of this sequence is a man aged 40-50 years with primary liver carcinoma and hepatitis B virus infection. The CDR3 sequence is CASSFPVTSGTENIQYF. The CDR3 bases are TGTGCCAGCAGCTTTCCCGTGACTAGCGGGACCGAGAACATTCAGTACTTC.